The rows below give T cell receptor beta chains drawn from one sample of a study of human T cells and chemical hapten exposure. One entry per CDR3 protein results from TCRdb running MiXCR on the RACE reads. The sample has approximately 68,000 distinct CDR3 sequences, about 8% seen once; the top ten hold nearly 3.5%. This material consisted of whole blood, taken in connection with sensitization to the hapten diphenylcyclopropenone (DPC). These receptors came from a woman in her forties or fifties with alopecia areata. Some clones in this sample may be carry-over from other donors' samples. Both conserved end residues are part of each CDR3. The D gene is left open where the match is weak. Some rows mark clone size as missing; the rest say once, few, many or name a class of expanded clone.

>.|TRBJ1-2|TRBV7-2|.
TGTGCCAGCAGCCCCCTTATGAGGCAGGGGAATGGCTACACCTTC
CASSPLMRQGNGYTF
>few|TRBJ2-3|TRBV6-2/TRBV6-3|.
TGTGCCAGCAGTTACTCGAGGACGGGGCAACAAAGCACAGATACGCAGTATTTT
CASSYSRTGQQSTDTQYF
>few|TRBJ1-5|TRBV7-2|.
TGTGCCAGCAGCTTGACAAAGCCAAGTAGGACAAATATAGATCAGCCCCAGCATTTT
CASSLTKPSRTNIDQPQHF
>many|TRBJ2-3|TRBV18|.
TGTGCCAGCTCACCACGAATACTAGAGGGGCAGTATTTT
CASSPRILEGQYF
>.|TRBJ2-5|TRBV6-2/TRBV6-3|.
TGTGCCAGCAGTTACTCTGGGTCGGGGGCCCACCAAGAGACCCAGTACTTC
CASSYSGSGAHQETQYF
>many|TRBJ2-3|TRBV5-1|.
TGCGCCAGCAGCTTAGACGGTAGCACAGATACGCAGTATTTT
CASSLDGSTDTQYF
>few|TRBJ2-4|TRBV12-3/TRBV12-4|TRBD1
TGTGCCAGCAGTAGAAACAGGGGGCGCGGAAACATTCAGTACTTC
CASSRNRGRGNIQYF
>.|TRBJ2-3|TRBV4-1|.
TGCGCCAGCAGCCAAGCAGCAGATACGCAGTATTTT
CASSQAADTQYF
>.|TRBJ2-5|TRBV12-3/TRBV12-4|.
TGTGCCAGCAGTTTGCGAGCCGATTTGTACCAAGAGACCCAGTACTTC
CASSLRADLYQETQYF
>few|TRBJ2-3|TRBV29-1|.
TGCAGCGTTGCGAACAGGGCTGTAGATACGCAGTATTTT
CSVANRAVDTQYF
>.|TRBJ2-7|TRBV3-1|.
TGTGCCAGCAGCCAAAGTTGGTCCGGGCCCTACTACGAGCAGTACTTC
CASSQSWSGPYYEQYF
>.|TRBJ1-2|TRBV7-8|.
TGTGCCAGCAGCTTAGAGGAGTTGAACTATGGCTACACCTTC
CASSLEELNYGYTF
>many|TRBJ1-2|TRBV9|.
TGTGCCAGCAGCGTAGCTACGACAGACTATGGCTACACCTTC
CASSVATTDYGYTF
>.|TRBJ2-3|TRBV29-1|.
TGCAGCGTTTCAGGGGTTTACACAGATACGCAGTATTTT
CSVSGVYTDTQYF
>few|TRBJ2-5|TRBV7-2|.
TGTGCCAGCAGCTTAGATGAGTCCTACGTGGATGAGACCCAGTACTTC
CASSLDESYVDETQYF
>.|TRBJ2-7|TRBV30|TRBD1
TGTGCCTGGACCCTAGGGACAGGGGGTTCCTACGAGCAGTACTTC
CAWTLGTGGSYEQYF
>few|TRBJ1-1|TRBV7-9|TRBD1
TGTGCCAGCTCACTGTCGCCACTGGGACAGGGGATAACTGAAGCTTTCTTT
CASSLSPLGQGITEAFF
>.|TRBJ1-1|TRBV27|.
TGTGCCAGCGGGCACAGGGCTTTTGAAGCTTTCTTT
CASGHRAFEAFF
>many|TRBJ2-5|TRBV20-1|TRBD2
TGCAGCCCAAACGGGGGGGAGACCCAGTACTTC
CSPNGGETQYF
>.|TRBJ2-7|TRBV7-2|.
TGTGCCAGCAGCGGGATGGGCGGGTTGGACTACGAGCAGTACTTC
CASSGMGGLDYEQYF
>many|TRBJ2-5|TRBV12-3/TRBV12-4|.
TGTGCCAGCAGTATCGGGTCGAACCAGTACTTC
CASSIGSNQYF
>few|TRBJ2-3|TRBV11-2|.
TGTGCCAGCAGCTTAGAGGGGGCACGCACAGATACGCAGTATTTT
CASSLEGARTDTQYF
>.|TRBJ1-1|TRBV29-1|.
TGCAGCGGCTACAGGGATCACACTGAAGCTTTCTTT
CSGYRDHTEAFF
>few|TRBJ1-1|TRBV29-1|.
TGCAGCGTTGGTGCAGGGCGGCATGGCACTGAAGCTTTCTTT
CSVGAGRHGTEAFF
>.|TRBJ1-2|TRBV19|.
TGTGCCAGTATGGGGGACATCTCGATGAGCTACACCTTC
CASMGDISMSYTF
>.|TRBJ2-3|TRBV5-1|.
TGCGCCAGCAGCTTGCAAGATACGCAGTATTTT
CASSLQDTQYF
>few|TRBJ1-5|TRBV10-2|.
TGCGCCAGCAGGGCAGGGTCTTTTAGCAATCAGCCCCAGCATTTT
CASRAGSFSNQPQHF
>few|TRBJ2-1|TRBV28|TRBD2
TGTGCCAGCAGGGGCGGGGGGGTGTACAATGAGCAGTTCTTC
CASRGGGVYNEQFF
>.|TRBJ2-7|TRBV27|TRBD2
TGTGCCAGCAGTTTTCGGTGGACTAGCACCTACGAGCAGTACTTC
CASSFRWTSTYEQYF
>few|TRBJ2-7|TRBV12-5|TRBD1
TGTGCTAGTGGTTTTTCCGACAGGGCCTACGAGCAGTACTTC
CASGFSDRAYEQYF
>few|TRBJ1-5|TRBV12-3/TRBV12-4|.
TGTGCCAGCAGCTCCAGGGAAGGCAATCAGCCCCAGCATTTT
CASSSREGNQPQHF
>.|TRBJ2-1|TRBV19|.
TGTGCCAGTAGTATAGCGCTCCGGGACAATGAGCAGTTCTTC
CASSIALRDNEQFF
>few|TRBJ1-1|TRBV12-3/TRBV12-4|.
TGTGCCAGCACCCGCCGGGGGTACACTGAAGCTTTCTTT
CASTRRGYTEAFF
>many|TRBJ2-4|TRBV20-1|TRBD1
TGCAGTGCTAGACAGGGGGCCTTCGTTCAGTACTTC
CSARQGAFVQYF
>many|TRBJ2-5|TRBV10-3|.
TGTGCCATCAGTGACGGACAGTCCTCTGAGACCCAGTACTTC
CAISDGQSSETQYF
>many|TRBJ2-3|TRBV6-1|.
TGTGCCAGCAGTGAAATGCAGACGCGCACAGATACGCAGTATTTT
CASSEMQTRTDTQYF
>many|TRBJ1-1|TRBV7-9|.
TGTGCCAGCAGCTTACTGGGGCGCCAAGCTTTCTTT
CASSLLGRQAFF
>many|TRBJ1-1|TRBV12-3/TRBV12-4|.
TGTGCCAGCAGTTTGGACAGCTACGGAACTGAAGCTTTCTTT
CASSLDSYGTEAFF
>.|TRBJ2-3|TRBV5-1|.
TGCGCCAGCAGTTCAAATGGAGATACGCAGTATTTT
CASSSNGDTQYF
>many|TRBJ1-5|TRBV28|.
TGTGCCAGCAGTTTAAACAGTCTGGCTCAGCCCCAGCATTTT
CASSLNSLAQPQHF
>.|TRBJ2-6|TRBV2|TRBD2
TGTGCCAGCAGTGCAGGGACTACGTCTGGGGCCAACGTCCTGACTTTC
CASSAGTTSGANVLTF
>.|TRBJ2-1|TRBV18|.
TGTGCCAGCTCACCCCTTCGGGGGTACAATGAGCAGTTCTTC
CASSPLRGYNEQFF
>many|TRBJ2-1|TRBV20-1|TRBD1
TGCAGTGCGGGCCCCCGGGACAGGGTATCAATTGAGCAGTTCTTC
CSAGPRDRVSIEQFF
>few|TRBJ1-1|TRBV12-3/TRBV12-4|.
TGTGCCAGCATCCCGGGGCAGACCAACACTGAAGCTTTCTTT
CASIPGQTNTEAFF
>few|TRBJ1-5|TRBV18|TRBD1
TGTGCCAGCTCACCGGGACAGGGTAGTGGTCAGCCCCAGCATTTT
CASSPGQGSGQPQHF
>few|TRBJ2-1|TRBV7-2|TRBD1
TGTGCCAGCAGCTCCCAGGGGGCCATTGAGCAGTTCTTC
CASSSQGAIEQFF
>few|TRBJ2-7|TRBV27|.
TGTGCCAGCAGTCTGGCGATTGTCCCCTACGAGCAGTACTTC
CASSLAIVPYEQYF
>.|TRBJ1-6|TRBV18|TRBD1
TGTGCCAGCTCACCACCGGAAAACTTTCTGGGGACAGCAAATTCACCCCTCCACTTT
CASSPPENFLGTANSPLHF
>few|TRBJ1-3|TRBV10-3|.
TGTGCCATCAGTGAGGATCTTAACCCTGGAAACACCATATATTTT
CAISEDLNPGNTIYF
>.|TRBJ1-1|TRBV5-1|TRBD1
TGCGCCAGCAGCCCTTCGACAGGGGGGTTATTCACTGAAGCTTTCTTT
CASSPSTGGLFTEAFF